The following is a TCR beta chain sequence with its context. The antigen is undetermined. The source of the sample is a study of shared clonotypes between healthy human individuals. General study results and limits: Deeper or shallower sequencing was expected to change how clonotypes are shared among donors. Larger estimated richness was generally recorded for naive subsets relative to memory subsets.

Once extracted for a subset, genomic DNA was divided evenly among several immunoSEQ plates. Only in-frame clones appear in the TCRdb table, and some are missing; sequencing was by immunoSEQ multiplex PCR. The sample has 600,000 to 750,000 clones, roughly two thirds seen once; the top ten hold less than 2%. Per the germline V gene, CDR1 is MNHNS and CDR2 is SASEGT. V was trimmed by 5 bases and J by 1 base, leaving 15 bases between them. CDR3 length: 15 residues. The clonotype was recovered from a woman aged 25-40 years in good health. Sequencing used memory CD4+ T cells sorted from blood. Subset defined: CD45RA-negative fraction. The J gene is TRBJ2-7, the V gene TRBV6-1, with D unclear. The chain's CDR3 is CASSPSTVSSYEQYF. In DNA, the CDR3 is TGTGCCAGCAGTCCCAGCACAGTCAGTTCCTACGAGCAGTACTTC.